This paragraph covers one TCR beta chain sequence. Its antigen remains unknown. CD45RO-negative CD8 cells positively selected for CCR7 made up the naive population, which excluded terminally differentiated effector memory CD45RA+ cells. V was cut by 7 bases and J by 5 bases, with 12 bases left in between. This CDR3 contains 12 residues. CDR1 LNHDA and CDR2 SQIVND come from the germline V gene (reference sequence). Assay: immunoSEQ multiplex PCR; the TCRdb copy retains only in-frame clones and omits some. The profile shows 1.5 million to 2.5 million clones, about 95% of them singletons. The data derive from a study of shared clonotypes between healthy human individuals. Looking at the study overall: The plates for each donor numbered three CD4 naive, three CD4 memory, two CD8 naive and one CD8 memory. Regarding the study as a whole: Among the subsets, naive ones generally showed larger estimated richness than memory ones.

The clonotype originates from a man younger than 35 in good health. The chain carries TRBV19 and TRBJ2-7, with D perhaps being TRBD1 or TRBD2 (7 bases each). The sample comprised naive CD8+ T cells sorted from blood. The CDR3: CASTAGGDEQYF. The CDR3 DNA is TGTGCCAGTACGGCAGGGGGGGACGAGCAGTACTTC.